What follows describes a single T cell receptor beta chain. In germline, CDR1 is SNHLY, CDR2 FYNNEI. V lost 8 bases and J lost 4; bases outside the gene matches: 7. This CDR3 comprises 14 residues. This record comes from a study of OX40 agonist ivuxolimab in advanced cancers. Study context: Across the patients, intravenous ivuxolimab was delivered every 2 weeks at 0.01 to 10 mg/kg.

Sequencing used immunoSEQ multiplex PCR; TCRdb keeps in-frame clones, though not all of them. This table has 80,000 to 85,000 clones, around 84% appearing once. Specimen: CD4+ or CD8+ T cells sorted from blood, collected in a trial of the OX40 agonist ivuxolimab. The chain is built from TRBV2 and TRBJ1-4; TRBD1 matches 7 bases. This TCR derives from an adult with an advanced solid tumor such as melanoma, head and neck, liver or kidney cancer. The CDR3 reads CASGPGQLNEKLFF. In DNA form, the CDR3 reads TGTGCCAGCGGTCCGGGACAGCTTAATGAAAAACTGTTTTTT.